A single sample is the source of the 5 T cell receptor beta chains below, sequenced in a study of blood T cell repertoires in COVID-19. TCRdb's table, derived via immunoSEQ multiplex PCR, lists solely in-frame clones and lacks some. The sample has around 150,000 clones; approximately 80% are singletons. The specimen sequenced was peripheral blood. The receptors were sampled from a woman of 80 years or more in a cohort sampled during active or convalescent COVID-19.

The V call is TRBV3-1 (or the pseudogene TRBV3-2), the J call TRBJ1-2; TRBD1 might be the D (6 bases). The V end lost 6 bases, the J end lost 7 bases, and 18 bases lay between the germline ends. Germline V gene lookup returns CDR1 LGHDT and CDR2 YNNKEL (reference sequence). This CDR3 is built from 14 residues. For the CDR3, the DNA is TGTGCCAGCAGGGGGGCCGGACAAAGCTTTGGCTACACCTTC. This translates into CASRGAGQSFGYTF.

The V call is TRBV6-5, the J call TRBJ1-3, with a weak D call TRBD1 (6 bases). The CDR3 totals 13 residues. V dropped 6 bases and J dropped 5 bases, with 11 bases sitting between them. Germline V lookup: CDR1 MNHEY, CDR2 SVGAGI. CDR3 region: CASSSWDRNTIYF. Here the CDR3 DNA reads TGTGCCAGCAGCTCCTGGGACAGAAACACCATATATTTT.

V is TRBV7-8 and J is TRBJ2-2, with 10 bases that match TRBD2. V gave up 4 bases and J gave up 5 bases; unmatched junction bases: 10. The CDR3 contains 17 residues. The germline gives CDR1 SGHVS, CDR2 FQNEAQ. The CDR3 DNA reads as TGTGCCAGCAGCTCCCATCCGATAGCGGGGGGTACCGGGGAGCTGTTTTTT. It encodes CASSSHPIAGGTGELFF.

V is TRBV9 and J is TRBJ2-7; D gene ambiguous. V was trimmed by 0 bases and J by 3 bases, leaving 10 bases between them. CDR3 length equals 14 residues. Germline lookup yields CDR1 SGDLS and CDR2 YYNGEE. CDR3 amino acids: CASSVVEKNYEQYF. CDR3 sequence (DNA): TGTGCCAGCAGCGTAGTGGAGAAAAACTACGAGCAGTACTTC.

The chain joins TRBV29-1 to TRBJ2-3, with D unresolved. The CDR3 consists of 13 residues. The V end was cut by 4 bases, the J end by 0 bases, with 8 bases between. Germline-derived CDR1 and CDR2 are SQVTM and ANQGSEA. The CDR3 DNA is TGCAGCGTTGGTTTGCGGAGCACAGATACGCAGTATTTT. This gives the protein CSVGLRSTDTQYF.